This passage covers 25 T cell receptor beta chains from one sample sequenced in a study of blood T cell repertoires in COVID-19. Libraries were prepared by immunoSEQ multiplex PCR; TCRdb keeps only in-frame clonotypes and omits some of them. The data show about 150,000 clones, over 75% seen once. Sequencing was carried out using peripheral blood. These receptors originate from a woman in her 40s with acute or convalescent COVID-19.

The chain joins TRBV19 to TRBJ2-3, with TRBD1 as a possible D gene (6 bases). Germline V CDR1 and CDR2: LNHDA, SQIVND (reference sequence). This CDR3 spans 13 amino acids. V was trimmed by 9 bases and J by 2 bases, leaving 12 bases between them. CDR3 in amino acids: CASATGNTDTQYF. CDR3 sequence (DNA): TGTGCCAGCGCGACAGGAAACACAGATACGCAGTATTTT.

The chain couples TRBV24-1 to TRBJ2-5; 13 bases fit TRBD2. Germline lookup yields CDR1 KGHDR and CDR2 SFDVKD. With 1 base clipped from V and 3 bases from J, the junction kept 4 bases outside the gene matches. The CDR3 has 17 amino acids. CDR3 sequence reads: CATSDFLGLAGEETQYF. The DNA for the CDR3 is TGTGCCACCAGTGATTTTCTCGGACTAGCGGGAGAAGAGACCCAGTACTTC.

The chain is built from TRBV11-2 and TRBJ2-5; D call uncertain. The V end lost 1 base, the J end lost 4 bases, and 7 bases lay between the germline ends. CDR3 length: 13 residues. Germline V gene data show CDR1 as SGHAT and CDR2 as FQNNGV. The CDR3 loop reads CASSLAWAETQYF. In DNA, the CDR3 is TGTGCCAGCAGCTTAGCCTGGGCAGAGACCCAGTACTTC.

The rearrangement uses TRBV3-1 (or the pseudogene TRBV3-2) and TRBJ2-1, with 7 bases identical to TRBD2. Trimming removed 1 base from V and 15 bases from J; junction bases left unmatched: 6. Germline V gene lookup returns CDR1 LGHDT and CDR2 YNNKEL (reference sequence). The CDR3 consists of 12 residues. The CDR3 reads CASSQVGGGPFF. In nucleotides, the CDR3 is TGTGCCAGCAGCCAAGTAGGCGGGGGACCGTTCTTC.

The chain is built from TRBV11-2 and TRBJ1-4; possibly TRBD1 for D (5 bases). V was shortened by 1 base and J by 8 bases, with 8 bases between the two germline ends. Germline V gene data show CDR1 as SGHAT and CDR2 as FQNNGV. The CDR3 has 13 amino acids. CDR3 sequence: CASSLAGSEKLFF. For the CDR3, the DNA is TGTGCCAGCAGCTTAGCAGGGTCGGAAAAACTGTTTTTT.

The gene calls are TRBV3-1 (or the pseudogene TRBV3-2) and TRBJ2-5; 11 bases are a match to TRBD1. CDR1 is LGHDT, CDR2 YNNKEL, per germline (reference sequence). Trimming at V came to 4 bases and at J to 5 bases, leaving 9 bases not matched to a gene. The length of the CDR3 is 16 residues. DNA of the CDR3: TGTGCCAGCAGCCCCGGGGACAGGGGGGTTTTGGAGACCCAGTACTTC. Translation: CASSPGDRGVLETQYF.

This chain uses TRBV10-1 with TRBJ1-1; 7 nucleotides agree with TRBD1. The CDR3 extends over 15 amino acids. Germline CDR1 is WNHNN and CDR2 is SYGVQD (reference sequence). The junction had 6 bases not matched to a gene; V was cut back by 0 bases and J by 5 bases. The CDR3: CASSESNRGRTEAFF. The CDR3 coding sequence is TGCGCCAGCAGTGAGTCGAATAGGGGGCGGACTGAAGCTTTCTTT.

The chain is built from TRBV6-5 and TRBJ1-6; 7 bases fit TRBD1. CDR3 size: 14 residues. Germline CDR1 is MNHEY and CDR2 is SVGAGI. Trimming cost V 3 bases and J 8 bases; bases outside gene matches: 4. CDR3 residues: CASSYVGGDSPLHF. CDR3 bases: TGTGCCAGCAGTTATGTAGGGGGCGATTCACCCCTCCACTTT.

The chain couples TRBV5-1 to TRBJ2-7; D perhaps matches TRBD2 (5 bases). Germline V gene sequence: CDR1 SGHRS, CDR2 YFSETQ. The CDR3 totals 14 residues. V was shortened by 2 bases and J by 5 bases, with 14 bases between the two germline ends. The CDR3 DNA reads as TGCGCCAGCAGCTTAGTTTCGGGGAGCGACGAGCAGTACTTC. Amino acids: CASSLVSGSDEQYF. Looking up the rest from reference TRBV5-1 and TRBJ2-7 gives the full variable domain: KAGVTQTPRYLIKTRGQQVTLSCSPISGHRSVSWYQQTPGQGLQFLFEYFSETQRNKGNFPGRFSGRQFSNSRSEMNVSTLELGDSALYLCASSLVSGSDEQYFGPGTRLTVT.

The V and J genes are TRBV27 and TRBJ2-7; 8 bases line up with TRBD2. From germline, CDR1 is MNHEY and CDR2 SMNVEV (reference sequence). The junction had 9 bases not matched to a gene; V was cut back by 6 bases and J by 5 bases. This CDR3 contains 14 residues. CDR3 in amino acids: CASRKGLVSHEQYF. The CDR3, as DNA: TGTGCCAGCAGAAAGGGACTAGTTAGCCACGAGCAGTACTTC.

This rearrangement joins TRBV2 to TRBJ1-3; D not resolved. Trimming shortened V by 5 bases and J by 4 bases, and 9 bases separated the two germline ends. The CDR3 totals 13 residues. The germline gives CDR1 SNHLY, CDR2 FYNNEI. The CDR3 spells CASSQDLGNTIYF. The DNA of the CDR3 is TGTGCCAGCAGTCAAGACTTGGGAAACACCATATATTTT.

V is TRBV28 and J is TRBJ2-1, with TRBD2 matching 10 bases. The CDR3 loop spans 19 amino acids. The V gene's germline CDR1 is MDHEN and CDR2 SYDVKM. V was clipped by 4 bases and J by 0 bases; unmatched bases: 12. This CDR3 is CASSSPIGASGSSYNEQFF. CDR3 in DNA: TGTGCCAGCAGTTCACCGATAGGGGCTAGCGGGAGCTCCTACAATGAGCAGTTCTTC.

In its sample, this clone was seen a few times. The gene calls are TRBV28 and TRBJ2-2, with D possibly matching TRBD1 (6 bases). The ends were cut back, 10 bases at V and 7 bases at J, with 16 bases in the middle. CDR3 size: 13 residues. From germline, CDR1 is MDHEN and CDR2 SYDVKM. CDR3 in DNA: TGTGCCAACAGCAGGGGTTATAACGGGGAGCTGTTTTTT. Its protein product is CANSRGYNGELFF.

V is TRBV6-1 and J is TRBJ2-7, with 8 bases fitting TRBD1. The CDR3 runs 15 residues. V gave up 0 bases and J gave up 3 bases; unmatched junction bases: 4. The germline V gene encodes CDR1 MNHNS and CDR2 SASEGT. The CDR3: CASSEAPTGGYEQYF. The CDR3 bases are TGTGCCAGCAGTGAAGCGCCCACAGGGGGCTACGAGCAGTACTTC.

The rearrangement joins TRBV30 to TRBJ1-1, with TRBD1 as a possible D gene (5 bases). Trimming shortened V by 2 bases and J by 9 bases, and 10 bases separated the two germline ends. Germline V CDR1 and CDR2: GTSNPN, SVGIG (reference sequence). This CDR3 is 11 amino acids long. The CDR3 bases are TGTGCCTGGAGTCCAGGGTCCCAAGCTTTCTTT. It specifies CAWSPGSQAFF. Together with reference TRBV30 and TRBJ1-1, the CDR3 gives the full variable domain: SQTIHQWPATLVQPVGSPLSLECTVEGTSNPNLYWYRQAAGRGLQLLFYSVGIGQISSEVPQNLSASRPQDRQFILSSKKLLLSDSGFYLCAWSPGSQAFFGQGTRLTVV.

The chain uses TRBV13 and TRBJ1-2, with 8 bases lining up with TRBD1. CDR3 length: 16 residues. Unmatched junction bases numbered 14, after V lost 4 bases and J lost 7 bases. Looked up from germline, CDR1 is PRHDT and CDR2 is FYEKMQ (reference sequence). In DNA, the CDR3 is TGTGCCAGCAGCTCCGCTTTTGGACAGGGAATCGGTGGCTACACCTTC. It specifies CASSSAFGQGIGGYTF.

The chain has TRBV7-9 and TRBJ2-1; tentatively, D is TRBD2 (5 bases). V was shortened by 5 bases and J by 0 bases, with 17 bases between the two germline ends. Germline CDR1 SEHNR, CDR2 FQNEAQ (reference sequence). The CDR3 contains 17 residues. This chain's CDR3 is CASSANREPRSYNEQFF. CDR3 nucleotides: TGTGCCAGCAGCGCAAACCGGGAACCTCGCTCCTACAATGAGCAGTTCTTC.

This sequence joins TRBV7-8 and TRBJ2-7; 7 nucleotides align to TRBD2. CDR1 SGHVS and CDR2 FQNEAQ come from the germline V gene. The CDR3 extends over 12 amino acids. V lost 5 bases and J lost 4; bases outside the gene matches: 2. The CDR3 protein is CASSPGLYEQYF. CDR3 sequence (DNA): TGTGCCAGCAGCCCGGGACTATACGAGCAGTACTTC.

With respect to this clone: One end of the junction is discordant with germline, which a read error may explain. This chain joins TRBV28 and TRBJ2-7, with D hard to call. Germline V gene sequence: CDR1 MDHEN, CDR2 SYDVKM. This CDR3 has 13 amino acids. The CDR3 loop is CASSFAHSSEQYF. In nucleotides, the CDR3 is TGTGCCAGCAGTTTTGCTCACTCCTCCGAGCAGTACTTC.

The chain uses TRBV6-5 and TRBJ1-2; the match to TRBD1 covers 9 bases. CDR1 MNHEY and CDR2 SVGAGI come from the germline V gene. The CDR3 covers 15 residues. V lost 4 bases to trimming and J lost 8 bases; unmatched junction nucleotides: 11. CDR3 in amino acids: CASSSRTGDVVGYTF. The CDR3 nucleotides are TGTGCCAGCAGTTCCCGGACAGGGGATGTGGTAGGCTACACCTTC.

The chain has TRBV24-1 and TRBJ2-2; D is possibly TRBD2 (5 bases). The CDR3 is made up of 15 amino acids. Trimming pared 7 bases from V and 4 bases from J, leaving 15 bases between. CDR1 and CDR2 from the germline V gene are KGHDR and SFDVKD. CDR3 protein: CATSLAAAGTGELFF. CDR3 sequence (DNA): TGTGCCACCAGCCTAGCAGCCGCGGGCACCGGGGAGCTGTTTTTT.

The rearrangement uses TRBV10-3 and TRBJ2-3; D gene unclear. Germline CDR1 ENHRY, CDR2 SYGVKD. The CDR3 is made up of 14 amino acids. Trimming removed 3 bases from V and 0 bases from J, with 7 bases in between. CDR3 DNA sequence: TGTGCCATCAGTGAATTGGGCAGCACAGATACGCAGTATTTT. Protein sequence: CAISELGSTDTQYF.

This chain links TRBV7-3 with TRBJ1-2; D remains ambiguous. The V and J ends lost 4 bases and 8 bases respectively, with 14 bases between them. This CDR3 comprises 13 residues. The germline V gene encodes CDR1 SGHTA and CDR2 FQGTGA. CDR3 amino acids: CASSSGSFEGYTF. In DNA form, the CDR3 reads TGTGCCAGCAGCTCGGGAAGTTTTGAAGGCTACACCTTC.

The genes are TRBV20-1 and TRBJ2-5, with a tentative D call TRBD1 (6 bases). The CDR3 is 11 amino acids. From germline, CDR1 is DFQATT and CDR2 SNEGSKA (reference sequence). Trimming cost V 4 bases and J 6 bases, with 9 bases left between them. The CDR3 DNA reads as TGCAGTGCTAACAGGGAACAGACCCAGTACTTC. Translated, it gives CSANREQTQYF.

The chain joins TRBV9 to TRBJ2-1; 13 nucleotides align to TRBD2. J gave up 7 bases and V 1 base, and 5 bases lay outside the gene matches. Per the germline V gene, CDR1 is SGDLS and CDR2 is YYNGEE. This CDR3 has 16 amino acids. The CDR3, as DNA: TGTGCCAGCAGCGTACCCGGGACTAGCGGGATAAATGAGCAGTTCTTC. Its translation: CASSVPGTSGINEQFF.